The clone carrying this T cell receptor (beta chain) was seen more than once but under ten times. The sample is drawn from a study of blood T cell repertoires in COVID-19. About the research overall: The cDNA or gDNA used as material had been derived from T cells, B-cell-depleted T cells, or PBMCs.

In the original processing: Researchers report that nucleated cell counts were estimated from reference gene primer amplification. The table came from immunoSEQ multiplex PCR; TCRdb's copy has only in-frame clones and leaves some out. V and J calls and clone size are those listed in that table; D and trimming were worked out from the DNA. The table lists roughly 160,000 clones, approximately 85% of them singletons. Trimming pared 4 bases from V and 6 bases from J, leaving 23 bases between. CDR1 SGHRS and CDR2 YFSETQ come from the germline V gene. This CDR3 region has 16 residues. Sequencing was done on a sample of peripheral blood. This receptor was taken from a man of 80 years or more with COVID-19, enrolled during active disease. The genes are TRBV5-1 and TRBJ2-7, with TRBD1 as a possible D gene (6 bases). CDR3 amino acids: CASSHSPWQGKSEQYF. In nucleotides, the CDR3 is TGCGCCAGCAGCCACTCCCCGTGGCAGGGGAAGTCCGAGCAGTACTTC.